The 19 T cell receptor beta chains below come from one sample, sequenced in a study of blood T cell repertoires in COVID-19. Repertoires were generated with immunoSEQ multiplex PCR, while TCRdb's copy carries only in-frame clones and drops some. This sample has around 72,000 clones, with roughly 87% found just once. Sequencing was carried out using peripheral blood. These receptor sequences come from a woman aged 50 to 65 with acute or convalescent COVID-19.

In this sample, this clone turned up once. The rearrangement joins TRBV12-5 to TRBJ2-3; 8 bases fit TRBD1. The junction had 4 bases not matched to a gene; V was cut back by 1 base and J by 4 bases. The CDR3 is made up of 15 amino acids. The V gene's germline CDR1 is LGHNT and CDR2 FRNRAP. CDR3 nucleotides: TGTGCTAGTGGTTTGGCACAGGGGGTCCCAGATACGCAGTATTTT. Encoded protein: CASGLAQGVPDTQYF.

This rearrangement joins TRBV30 to TRBJ1-3, with D hard to call. V was shortened by 5 bases and J by 1 base, with 12 bases between the two germline ends. The CDR3 extends over 14 amino acids. Germline CDR1 is GTSNPN and CDR2 is SVGIG (reference sequence). The CDR3 bases are TGTGCCTGGTCAAGAGGGTCATCTGGAAACACCATATATTTT. Its protein is CAWSRGSSGNTIYF.

The chain recombines TRBV5-5 with TRBJ1-4, with 10 nucleotides matching TRBD1. Germline lookup yields CDR1 SGHKS and CDR2 YYEKEE (reference sequence). V dropped 4 bases and J dropped 8; count of bases not matched to a gene: 11. The CDR3 extends over 16 amino acids. CDR3: CASSLTPGTGDEKLFF. The DNA of the CDR3 is TGTGCCAGCAGCCTAACGCCCGGGACAGGGGACGAAAAACTGTTTTTT.

This clone occurred a few times. The chain carries TRBV19 and TRBJ2-7; 8 bases align to TRBD1. CDR1 is LNHDA, CDR2 SQIVND, per germline (reference sequence). This CDR3 spans 14 amino acids. V was clipped by 10 bases and J by 3 bases; unmatched bases: 11. CDR3 bases: TGTGCCACTTCCGGGACAGGAACTATCTACGAGCAGTACTTC. This translates into CATSGTGTIYEQYF. The full variable domain, in which reference TRBV19 and TRBJ2-7 provide the parts outside the CDR3, is DGGITQSPKYLFRKEGQNVTLSCEQNLNHDAMYWYRQDPGQGLRLIYYSQIVNDFQKGDIAEGYSVSREKKESFPLTVTSAQKNPTAFYLCATSGTGTIYEQYFGPGTRLTVT.

The rearrangement joins TRBV6-5 to TRBJ1-3; TRBD1 matches 7 bases. J was trimmed by 2 bases and V by 6 bases; bases with no gene match: 4. Germline assignment: CDR1 MNHEY and CDR2 SVGAGI. This CDR3 has 14 amino acids. CDR3 DNA: TGTGCCAGCAGCAGGGGGAATCCTGGAAACACCATATATTTT. This sequence encodes CASSRGNPGNTIYF.

The J gene is TRBJ2-7, the V gene TRBV7-9; D is perhaps TRBD1 (5 bases). CDR3 length: 12 residues. The germline gives CDR1 SEHNR, CDR2 FQNEAQ (reference sequence). The ends were cut back, 5 bases at V and 3 bases at J, with 8 bases in the middle. The CDR3 region has the DNA TGTGCCAGCAGCCAGGGATTCTACGAGCAGTACTTC. It codes for CASSQGFYEQYF.

The chain carries TRBV6-5 and TRBJ1-2, with D hard to call. The germline CDR1 and CDR2 sequences are MNHEY and SVGAGI. Trimming shortened V by 0 bases and J by 8 bases, and 16 bases separated the two germline ends. The length of the CDR3 is 15 residues. The DNA of the CDR3 is TGTGCCAGCAGTTACTCGAAGAGCCGCATTCGGGGCTACACCTTC. Amino acids: CASSYSKSRIRGYTF.

The sample holds a few counts of this clone. The V gene is TRBV28, the J gene TRBJ2-7; possible D gene TRBD2, 5 bases. Per germline, CDR1 MDHEN and CDR2 SYDVKM. This CDR3 comprises 11 residues. V was cut by 8 bases and J by 4 bases, with 9 bases left in between. The CDR3 region is CASGKRYEQYF. In nucleotides, the CDR3 is TGTGCCAGCGGAAAGCGGTACGAGCAGTACTTC.

This clone occurred once. The chain couples TRBV5-4 to TRBJ2-1, with 10 positions matching TRBD2. The CDR3 is 15 residues long. The germline V gene encodes CDR1 SGHNT and CDR2 YYREEE (reference sequence). Trimming at V came to 4 bases and at J to 5 bases, leaving 6 bases not matched to a gene. CDR3: CASSHLSGRDNEQFF. CDR3 sequence (DNA): TGTGCCAGCAGCCACCTGAGCGGGAGGGACAATGAGCAGTTCTTC.

The chain uses TRBV12-3 or TRBV12-4 and TRBJ2-1; 9 bases are shared with TRBD1. CDR3 length equals 12 residues. V lost 6 bases, J lost 8 bases, and 2 bases stayed unmatched. The CDR3 spells CASRTGGYEQFF. CDR3 nucleotides: TGTGCCAGCAGGACAGGGGGGTATGAGCAGTTCTTC.

J is TRBJ1-5 and V is TRBV6-5; tentatively, D is TRBD1 (5 bases). Germline CDR1 MNHEY, CDR2 SVGAGI. The V end was cut by 6 bases, the J end by 3 bases, with 9 bases between. CDR3 size: 13 residues. The CDR3 spells CASSWTTNQPQHF. CDR3 DNA: TGTGCCAGCAGCTGGACAACCAATCAGCCCCAGCATTTT.

The V gene is TRBV28, the J gene TRBJ1-2; possibly TRBD1 for D (6 bases). The germline V gene encodes CDR1 MDHEN and CDR2 SYDVKM. The CDR3 has 16 residues. The V end was cut by 7 bases, the J end by 2 bases, with 20 bases between. The CDR3 region is CASTYPGHRANYGYTF. The CDR3 DNA sequence: TGTGCCAGCACCTATCCGGGACACCGAGCCAACTATGGCTACACCTTC.

The rearrangement joins TRBV4-2 to TRBJ2-7, with D hard to call. Trimming took off 0 bases at V and 6 bases at J, with 9 bases between the two ends. From germline, CDR1 is LGHNA and CDR2 YNFKEQ. The CDR3 is made up of 13 amino acids. The CDR3 is CASSQERESEQYF. CDR3 bases: TGTGCCAGCAGCCAAGAGAGAGAGAGCGAGCAGTACTTC.

This CDR3 reads CASSVEGRGDTQYF. The CDR3 DNA is TGTGCCAGCAGCGTGGAGGGACGGGGAGATACGCAGTATTTT. The chain couples TRBV9 to TRBJ2-3, with D possibly matching TRBD2 (6 bases). Germline-derived CDR1 and CDR2 are SGDLS and YYNGEE. The V gene lost 2 bases and the J gene lost 5 bases, with 12 bases spanning the gap. This CDR3 has 14 amino acids.

The chain couples TRBV5-6 to TRBJ2-1; 8 nucleotides match TRBD2. The CDR3 extends over 17 amino acids. Germline V gene sequence: CDR1 SGHDT, CDR2 YYEEEE. Losses at the gene ends were 4 bases for V and 1 base for J; bases not matched to a gene: 10. CDR3 residues: CASSRLSGGLSYNEQFF. Written as DNA, the CDR3 is TGTGCCAGCAGCCGGTTGAGCGGGGGTTTGTCCTACAATGAGCAGTTCTTC.

The V and J genes are TRBV5-1 and TRBJ2-1; TRBD2 matches 10 bases. The V gene end was trimmed by 0 bases and the J gene end by 3 bases; junction bases not matched to a gene: 6. This CDR3 has 17 amino acids. Germline CDR1 and CDR2: SGHRS and YFSETQ. CDR3 nucleotides: TGCGCCAGCAGCTTGGTCCCTAGCGGGGGATTCTACAATGAGCAGTTCTTC. Amino acids: CASSLVPSGGFYNEQFF.

The chain joins TRBV20-1 to TRBJ2-7; no firm D call. CDR1 and CDR2 (germline): DFQATT, SNEGSKA (reference sequence). This CDR3 has 11 amino acids. The V gene lost 7 bases and the J gene lost 5 bases, with 12 bases spanning the gap. The CDR3 here is CSELRLNEQYF. The CDR3 DNA reads TGCAGTGAATTAAGACTGAACGAGCAGTACTTC.

This clone was observed a few times. The V call is TRBV30, the J call TRBJ2-3; D is uncertain. This CDR3 has 13 amino acids. The germline V gene has CDR1 GTSNPN and CDR2 SVGIG (reference sequence). V was shortened by 5 bases and J by 2 bases, with 11 bases between the two germline ends. For the CDR3, the DNA is TGTGCCTGGGCTCTACCCTCCACAGATACGCAGTATTTT. It is translated as CAWALPSTDTQYF.

V and J are TRBV4-2 and TRBJ2-3, with D uncertain. Trimming took off 2 bases at V and 2 bases at J, with 14 bases between the two ends. The V gene's germline CDR1 is LGHNA and CDR2 YNFKEQ. The CDR3 spans 16 residues. Written as DNA, the CDR3 is TGTGCCAGCAGCCAATATCAACTGCCGTCCACAGATACGCAGTATTTT. This encodes CASSQYQLPSTDTQYF.